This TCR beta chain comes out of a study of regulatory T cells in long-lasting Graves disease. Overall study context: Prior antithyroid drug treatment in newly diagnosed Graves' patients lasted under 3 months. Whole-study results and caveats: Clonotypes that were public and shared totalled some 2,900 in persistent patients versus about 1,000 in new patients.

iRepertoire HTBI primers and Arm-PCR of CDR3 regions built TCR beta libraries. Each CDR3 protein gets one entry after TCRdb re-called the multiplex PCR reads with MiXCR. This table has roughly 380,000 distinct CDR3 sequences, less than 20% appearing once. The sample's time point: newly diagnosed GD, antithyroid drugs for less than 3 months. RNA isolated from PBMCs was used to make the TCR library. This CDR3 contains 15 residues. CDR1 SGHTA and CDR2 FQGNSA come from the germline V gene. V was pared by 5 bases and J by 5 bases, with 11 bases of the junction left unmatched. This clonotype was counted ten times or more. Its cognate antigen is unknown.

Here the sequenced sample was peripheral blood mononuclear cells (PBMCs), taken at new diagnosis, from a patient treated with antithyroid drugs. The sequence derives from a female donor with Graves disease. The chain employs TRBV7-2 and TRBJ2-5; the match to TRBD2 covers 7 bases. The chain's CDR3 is CASSQGTTPPETQYF. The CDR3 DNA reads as TGTGCCAGCAGCCAAGGGACTACCCCACCGGAGACCCAGTACTTC.